Each of the 20 T cell receptor beta chains below was sequenced from the same sample in a study of shared clonotypes between healthy human individuals. Sequenced by immunoSEQ multiplex PCR; TCRdb stores in-frame clones only, minus some. The table includes about 1 million clones, around 78% detected once. Sequenced material: memory CD4+ T cells from PBMCs. Described subset: CD45RA-negative fraction. Receptor source: a man between 18 and 29 years old in good health. Some clones in this sample may be carry-over from other donors' samples.

This chain connects TRBV6-1 to TRBJ1-3; D perhaps matches TRBD1 (5 bases). The CDR3 is 15 amino acids. V shed 6 bases and J shed 3 bases, with 15 bases lying between them. Germline values: CDR1 MNHNS, CDR2 SASEGT. The CDR3 is CASSSLTGVGNTIYF. Written as DNA, the CDR3 is TGTGCCAGCAGCTCCCTCACGGGGGTTGGAAACACCATATATTTT.

V and J are TRBV5-1 and TRBJ2-1; 10 positions agree with TRBD1. This CDR3 contains 13 residues. Losses at the gene ends were 5 bases for V and 8 bases for J; bases not matched to a gene: 4. Germline CDR1 reads SGHRS; CDR2 reads YFSETQ. The chain's CDR3 is CASRRDRGDEQFF. The CDR3 nucleotides read TGCGCCAGCAGGCGGGACAGGGGTGATGAGCAGTTCTTC.

This chain links TRBV2 with TRBJ2-2, with 10 bases fitting TRBD2. The CDR3 contains 15 residues. The V gene end was trimmed by 2 bases and the J gene end by 3 bases; junction bases not matched to a gene: 0. Germline loops: CDR1 SNHLY, CDR2 FYNNEI. This CDR3 reads CASSELAGDTGELFF. CDR3 nucleotides: TGTGCCAGCAGTGAACTAGCGGGAGACACCGGGGAGCTGTTTTTT.

DNA for the CDR3: TGTGCCAGCTCAAAGTTGGGTTCAGGAGCCGAGCAGTACTTC. Translated, it gives CASSKLGSGAEQYF. The chain employs TRBV18 and TRBJ2-7; D gene unclear. In germline, CDR1 is KGHSH, CDR2 LQKENI. Trimming took 5 bases from V and 6 from J, leaving 17 bases between them. This CDR3 is 14 amino acids long.

The chain couples TRBV4-1 to TRBJ1-2, with D uncertain. From germline, CDR1 is MGHRA and CDR2 YSYEKL. V lost 1 base and J 2 bases, leaving 5 bases between the germline ends. The length of the CDR3 is 13 residues. The CDR3 is CASSQGRNYGYTF. The CDR3, as DNA: TGCGCCAGCAGCCAAGGAAGAAACTATGGCTACACCTTC.

The CDR3 loop reads CATTPGSGSGPVETQYF. The DNA for the CDR3 is TGTGCCACCACTCCGGGAAGTGGGTCCGGTCCTGTGGAGACCCAGTACTTC. The chain combines TRBV7-2 with TRBJ2-5; possibly TRBD2 for D (5 bases). This CDR3 comprises 17 residues. Per germline, CDR1 SGHTA and CDR2 FQGNSA. V lost 10 bases and J 5 bases, leaving 29 bases between the germline ends.

V usage is TRBV15 and J usage is TRBJ1-1, with 8 positions matching TRBD1. This CDR3 contains 14 residues. Losses at the gene ends were 3 bases for V and 4 bases for J; bases not matched to a gene: 4. Germline V gene data show CDR1 as LNHNV and CDR2 as YYDKDF (reference sequence). In DNA, the CDR3 is TGTGCCACCAGCAGTACAGGGGGGGCCACTGAAGCTTTCTTT. It encodes CATSSTGGATEAFF.

CDR3 sequence (DNA): TGTGCCATCAGTGGTTTCGGGACGGTGAACACTGAAGCTTTCTTT. It codes for CAISGFGTVNTEAFF. The chain uses TRBV10-3 and TRBJ1-1; D is possibly TRBD1 (5 bases). The germline CDR1 and CDR2 sequences are ENHRY and SYGVKD. V was trimmed by 4 bases and J by 0 bases, leaving 12 bases between them. The CDR3 covers 15 residues.

DNA of the CDR3: TGTGCCAGCAGGAGGGGACTGTACAATGAGCAGTTCTTC. This sequence encodes CASRRGLYNEQFF. The rearrangement uses TRBV5-4 and TRBJ2-1; D possibly corresponds to TRBD2 (6 bases). Per the germline V gene, CDR1 is SGHNT and CDR2 is YYREEE (reference sequence). The CDR3 covers 13 residues. Deletions cut 5 bases from V and 4 bases from J, with 10 bases between.

The chain couples TRBV19 to TRBJ2-7; D unresolved. The CDR3 totals 14 residues. The germline V and J ends were trimmed by 3 bases and 4 bases, with 13 bases remaining between them. Germline V gene lookup returns CDR1 LNHDA and CDR2 SQIVND (reference sequence). DNA of the CDR3: TGTGCCAGTAGTATCGGCGGCCCTGGATACGAGCAGTACTTC. It codes for CASSIGGPGYEQYF.

This chain links TRBV7-8 with TRBJ1-4, with TRBD1 matching over 7 bases. Germline loops: CDR1 SGHVS, CDR2 FQNEAQ. The CDR3 has 13 residues. J lost 5 bases, V lost 7 bases, and 4 bases had no gene match. CDR3 protein: CASTKTGNEKLFF. The CDR3 nucleotides read TGTGCCAGCACCAAGACAGGGAATGAAAAACTGTTTTTT. Complete variable domain (other parts from reference TRBV7-8 and TRBJ1-4): GAGVSQSPRYKVAKRGQDVALRCDPISGHVSLFWYQQALGQGPEFLTYFQNEAQLDKSGLPSDRFFAERPEGSVSTLKIQRTQQEDSAVYLCASTKTGNEKLFFGSGTQLSVL.

The V and J genes are TRBV6-1 and TRBJ2-3; D might be TRBD1 (5 bases). CDR1 is MNHNS and CDR2 is SASEGT in the germline V gene. V was clipped by 5 bases and J by 2 bases, with 8 bases between them. This CDR3 spans 13 amino acids. The CDR3 bases are TGTGCCAGCAGTCGACAGTTCACAGATACGCAGTATTTT. Residues: CASSRQFTDTQYF.

The V gene is TRBV4-3, the J gene TRBJ1-1; D unresolved. This CDR3 has 13 residues. V was clipped by 8 bases and J by 2 bases, with 12 bases between them. Germline V gene sequence: CDR1 LGHNA, CDR2 YSLEER. CDR3 DNA sequence: TGCGCCAGCGGCCGGTCCGGCAACACTGAAGCTTTCTTT. Its translation: CASGRSGNTEAFF.

V is TRBV2 and J is TRBJ1-5, with a possible D match to TRBD1 (5 bases). The CDR3 contains 14 residues. CDR1 and CDR2 from the germline V gene are SNHLY and FYNNEI. The V end lost 6 bases, the J end lost 7 bases, and 16 bases lay between the germline ends. This CDR3 reads CASSLGGEGQPQHF. The CDR3 coding sequence is TGTGCCAGCAGCTTGGGGGGGGAGGGACAGCCCCAGCATTTT.

The chain is built from TRBV11-2 and TRBJ2-7, with 8 bases lining up with TRBD1. Trimming at V came to 6 bases and at J to 9 bases, leaving 7 bases not matched to a gene. Germline CDR1 and CDR2: SGHAT and FQNNGV. CDR3 size: 12 residues. CDR3 DNA sequence: TGTGCCAGCAGTCACGACAGGGGAGGGCAGTACTTC. Amino acids: CASSHDRGGQYF.

Only one count was recorded for this clone. The rearrangement uses TRBV28 and TRBJ2-1, with TRBD1 identical over 7 bases. CDR3 length: 16 amino acids. The germline V gene has CDR1 MDHEN and CDR2 SYDVKM. The V segment lost 6 bases and the J segment 5 bases; nucleotides outside the gene matches: 13. DNA of the CDR3: TGTGCCAGCAGAGGAGCGTTGGGACAGAAACACAATGAGCAGTTCTTC. As protein: CASRGALGQKHNEQFF.

The rearrangement uses TRBV7-6 and TRBJ2-2, with 10 positions matching TRBD2. The CDR3 contains 19 residues. Germline lookup yields CDR1 SGHVS and CDR2 FNYEAQ. V trimming: 5 bases; J trimming: 6 bases; junction bases outside the gene matches: 18. The DNA of the CDR3 is TGTGCCAGCAGCCCCGGACTAGCGGAGGGTAACCGGAAGCCCGGGGAGCTGTTTTTT. Translated, it gives CASSPGLAEGNRKPGELFF.

This sequence joins TRBV27 and TRBJ2-7; 7 bases fit TRBD1. Germline trimming cut 6 bases from V and 0 bases from J; bases unmatched to any gene: 14. Germline V gene sequence: CDR1 MNHEY, CDR2 SMNVEV (reference sequence). The CDR3 is 17 amino acids. The CDR3 loop reads CASRAIYRGRFSYEQYF. CDR3 nucleotides: TGTGCCAGCAGAGCAATATACAGGGGTAGATTCTCCTACGAGCAGTACTTC.

This clone came up a few times. This CDR3 is also generated by other DNA sequences in the sample. The chain has TRBV5-1 and TRBJ1-1; 8 bases align to TRBD1. The CDR3 is 14 residues long. Unmatched junction bases numbered 4, after V lost 2 bases and J lost 4 bases. Germline V gene lookup returns CDR1 SGHRS and CDR2 YFSETQ. CDR3 sequence reads: CASSFQGAGTEAFF. The CDR3 region has the DNA TGCGCCAGCAGCTTTCAGGGGGCCGGCACTGAAGCTTTCTTT.

V usage is TRBV7-8 and J usage is TRBJ2-1; 11 bases map to TRBD2. The CDR3 length is 17 residues. Germline CDR1 reads SGHVS; CDR2 reads FQNEAQ. The junction had 9 bases not matched to a gene; V was cut back by 5 bases and J by 3 bases. The CDR3 region has the DNA TGTGCCAGCAGCACTGCCCAACTAGCGGGAGACTACAATGAGCAGTTCTTC. Translated, it gives CASSTAQLAGDYNEQFF. The complete variable domain, with remaining parts taken from reference TRBV7-8 and TRBJ2-1, reads GAGVSQSPRYKVAKRGQDVALRCDPISGHVSLFWYQQALGQGPEFLTYFQNEAQLDKSGLPSDRFFAERPEGSVSTLKIQRTQQEDSAVYLCASSTAQLAGDYNEQFFGPGTRLTVL.